The 23 T cell receptor beta chains in this list originate from one sample, sequenced in a study of OX40 agonist ivuxolimab in advanced cancers. Generated by immunoSEQ multiplex PCR, the TCRdb table keeps only in-frame clones and is missing some. This sample has 40,000 to 50,000 clones, with approximately 86% found just once. The sequenced sample was CD4+ or CD8+ T cells sorted from blood, obtained in a trial of the OX40 agonist ivuxolimab. The receptors were sampled from an adult with an advanced solid tumor such as melanoma, head and neck, liver or kidney cancer.

The chain couples TRBV5-1 to TRBJ2-1; 13 nucleotides agree with TRBD2. This CDR3 spans 16 amino acids. The V segment lost 3 bases and the J segment 3 bases; nucleotides outside the gene matches: 3. The germline CDR1 and CDR2 sequences are SGHRS and YFSETQ. The CDR3 here is CASSSRLAGGYNEQFF. CDR3 nucleotide sequence: TGCGCCAGCAGCTCCCGACTAGCGGGAGGCTACAATGAGCAGTTCTTC.

The chain couples TRBV27 to TRBJ2-7; TRBD2 aligns across 12 bases. After removal of 7 bases from V and 3 bases from J, the junction contained 4 bases not matched to a gene. This CDR3 is built from 14 residues. Germline CDR1 reads MNHEY; CDR2 reads SMNVEV (reference sequence). The CDR3 loop is CASTLTSGSYEQYF. The CDR3 region has the DNA TGTGCCAGCACCCTGACTAGCGGGAGCTACGAGCAGTACTTC.

The rearrangement joins TRBV7-9 to TRBJ2-3; perhaps TRBD2 as D (7 bases). V lost 4 bases to trimming and J lost 0 bases, with 17 bases between them. CDR1 and CDR2 (germline): SEHNR, FQNEAQ (reference sequence). The CDR3 loop spans 17 amino acids. The CDR3 sequence: CASSSNGGGTSTDTQYF. The CDR3 region has the DNA TGTGCCAGCAGCTCCAACGGCGGGGGCACTAGCACAGATACGCAGTATTTT. Using reference TRBV7-9 and TRBJ2-3 for the parts outside the CDR3, the full variable domain is DTGVSQNPRHKITKRGQNVTFRCDPISEHNRLYWYRQTLGQGPEFLTYFQNEAQLEKSRLLSDRFSAERPKGSFSTLEIQRTEQGDSAMYLCASSSNGGGTSTDTQYFGPGTRLTVL.

With respect to this clone: Other DNA sequences of this sample code for an identical CDR3. The chain is built from TRBV5-1 and TRBJ2-7; D unclear. The V and J ends lost 0 bases and 4 bases respectively, with 5 bases between them. The germline CDR1 and CDR2 sequences are SGHRS and YFSETQ. This CDR3 region has 12 residues. CDR3 region: CASSLVGYEQYF. CDR3 sequence (DNA): TGCGCCAGCAGCTTGGTCGGTTACGAGCAGTACTTC.

In its sample, this clone was seen once. This chain connects TRBV27 to TRBJ2-7, with 8 bases matching TRBD2. Losses at the gene ends were 2 bases for V and 6 bases for J; bases not matched to a gene: 6. CDR1 MNHEY and CDR2 SMNVEV come from the germline V gene (reference sequence). The CDR3 is 14 amino acids. CDR3 sequence reads: CASSLAGGVGEQYF. For the CDR3, the DNA is TGTGCCAGCAGTTTAGCGGGAGGAGTGGGCGAGCAGTACTTC.

The rearrangement links TRBV5-1 to TRBJ2-5; 9 bases are shared with TRBD2. The tail of the sequence fits TRBJ2-7 better, so the J call may be wrong. The CDR3 is 14 amino acids. From germline, CDR1 is SGHRS and CDR2 YFSETQ. CDR3 loop: CASSTSGLRYEQYF. The DNA of the CDR3 is TGCGCCAGCAGCACTAGCGGGTTACGCTACGAGCAGTACTTC.

This chain connects TRBV7-6 to TRBJ2-3; D is possibly TRBD2 (5 bases). The CDR3 loop spans 21 amino acids. Trimming cost V 4 bases and J 2 bases, with 31 bases left between them. The germline V gene encodes CDR1 SGHVS and CDR2 FNYEAQ. CDR3 sequence (DNA): TGTGCCAGCAGCTCACCCCACGTAATTCAAGCGGAGCTATACTCCACAGATACGCAGTATTTT. Amino acids: CASSSPHVIQAELYSTDTQYF.

This chain uses TRBV11-2 with TRBJ2-1; D is ambiguous. V was clipped by 5 bases and J by 4 bases, with 9 bases between them. CDR1 and CDR2 (germline): SGHAT, FQNNGV. The CDR3 has 13 amino acids. The DNA for the CDR3 is TGTGCCAGCAGCCCCCGCACATACAATGAGCAGTTCTTC. It translates to CASSPRTYNEQFF.

This chain connects TRBV7-9 to TRBJ1-2, with TRBD1 matching 9 bases. This CDR3 has 17 amino acids. With 5 bases clipped from V and 5 bases from J, the junction kept 15 bases outside the gene matches. The germline V gene has CDR1 SEHNR and CDR2 FQNEAQ (reference sequence). CDR3 in amino acids: CASSDVDRGVFRYGYTF. CDR3 nucleotides: TGTGCCAGCAGCGACGTAGACAGGGGGGTTTTTAGGTATGGCTACACCTTC.

The V call is TRBV7-6, the J call TRBJ2-5; 8 bases map to TRBD2. The assigned J gene may be wrong: the sequence end matches TRBJ2-7 better. The CDR3 has 13 amino acids. CDR1 and CDR2 from the germline V gene are SGHVS and FNYEAQ. The CDR3 loop reads CASSGSGAPEQYF. CDR3 nucleotides: TGTGCCAGCAGTGGTAGCGGGGCCCCCGAGCAGTACTTC.

Only one count was recorded for this clone. The chain couples TRBV4-2 to TRBJ2-1, with 7 bases that match TRBD1. The germline V gene encodes CDR1 LGHNA and CDR2 YNFKEQ. This CDR3 spans 15 amino acids. Trimming at V came to 0 bases and at J to 4 bases, leaving 3 bases not matched to a gene. The CDR3 region has the DNA TGTGCCAGCAGCCAAGAGAGGGGGCGATACAATGAGCAGTTCTTC. Translating gives CASSQERGRYNEQFF.

In regard to this clone: The germline gene is not matched at one end of the junction; a read error may be the cause. The chain recombines TRBV5-8 with TRBJ2-7; D is uncertain. Germline V gives CDR1 SGHTS, CDR2 YDEGEE. CDR3 length: 10 amino acids. The CDR3 DNA sequence: TGTGCCAGCAGCCTCCCTCTTCCCCACTTC. As protein: CASSLPLPHF.

The chain uses TRBV9 and TRBJ2-5, with 7 bases aligning to TRBD1. CDR3 length: 15 residues. The V gene's germline CDR1 is SGDLS and CDR2 YYNGEE. J was trimmed by 5 bases and V by 0 bases; bases with no gene match: 7. DNA for the CDR3: TGTGCCAGCAGCGTAGCTACAGGGGTGGGGGAGACCCAGTACTTC. Amino acid sequence: CASSVATGVGETQYF.

This clone occurred a few times. The rearrangement uses TRBV5-1 and TRBJ2-5; perhaps TRBD2 as D (6 bases). The CDR3 spans 14 residues. The germline V gene encodes CDR1 SGHRS and CDR2 YFSETQ. V dropped 4 bases and J dropped 3 bases, with 13 bases sitting between them. In DNA form, the CDR3 reads TGCGCCAGCAGCCCGGGAGCCTGGAAAGAGACCCAGTACTTC. This gives the protein CASSPGAWKETQYF.

V usage is TRBV19 and J usage is TRBJ1-1, with D tentatively TRBD1 (5 bases). With 3 bases removed from V and 2 bases from J, the gap between germline ends came to 7 bases. Germline CDR1 reads LNHDA; CDR2 reads SQIVND (reference sequence). This CDR3 is built from 13 residues. The CDR3 nucleotides are TGTGCCAGTAGTATTGGGGGAAACACTGAAGCTTTCTTT. It codes for CASSIGGNTEAFF.

The chain couples TRBV19 to TRBJ2-3; no reliable D call. The CDR3 runs to 13 residues. Trimming removed 1 base at V and 2 bases at J, with 4 bases between. CDR1 is LNHDA and CDR2 is SQIVND in the germline V gene (reference sequence). DNA of the CDR3: TGTGCCAGTAGTATAGCTTCCACAGATACGCAGTATTTT. Amino acids: CASSIASTDTQYF.

This chain links TRBV9 with TRBJ1-1; D is undetermined. CDR1 and CDR2 from the germline V gene are SGDLS and YYNGEE. The CDR3 is 12 amino acids. Trimming stripped 4 bases from V and 1 base from J, with 5 bases between. The CDR3: CASSPWNTEAFF. For the CDR3, the DNA is TGTGCCAGCAGCCCCTGGAACACTGAAGCTTTCTTT.

V and J are TRBV9 and TRBJ2-2, with D perhaps TRBD2 (5 bases). V gave up 4 bases and J gave up 0 bases, with 13 bases separating them. The CDR3 sequence is 16 residues long. Germline V gene sequence: CDR1 SGDLS, CDR2 YYNGEE. CDR3 protein: CASSPRWTANTGELFF. The CDR3 bases are TGTGCCAGCAGCCCGAGGTGGACTGCGAACACCGGGGAGCTGTTTTTT. The whole variable domain, remainder taken from reference TRBV9 and TRBJ2-2, is DSGVTQTPKHLITATGQRVTLRCSPRSGDLSVYWYQQSLDQGLQFLIQYYNGEERAKGNILERFSAQQFPDLHSELNLSSLELGDSALYFCASSPRWTANTGELFFGEGSRLTVL.

This clone has a single count. V usage is TRBV14 and J usage is TRBJ2-5; D is undetermined. Looked up from germline, CDR1 is SGHDN and CDR2 is FVKESK. The CDR3 extends over 13 amino acids. V was pared by 1 base and J by 5 bases, with 8 bases between. The CDR3 region is CASSQVFGETQYF. The CDR3, as DNA: TGTGCCAGCAGCCAAGTCTTTGGCGAGACCCAGTACTTC.

This clone appeared a few times. V is TRBV6-6 and J is TRBJ1-1; D may be TRBD1 (6 bases). The germline V and J ends were trimmed by 8 bases and 0 bases, with 16 bases remaining between them. CDR1 is MNHNY, CDR2 SVGAGI, per germline (reference sequence). This CDR3 comprises 15 residues. The CDR3 DNA sequence: TGTGCCAGCTACGGGGGCGACGGGATGAACACTGAAGCTTTCTTT. It translates to CASYGGDGMNTEAFF.

V and J are TRBV7-9 and TRBJ2-1; D may be TRBD1 (6 bases). From germline, CDR1 is SEHNR and CDR2 FQNEAQ (reference sequence). V was trimmed by 1 base and J by 8 bases, leaving 9 bases between them. The CDR3 contains 13 residues. This chain's CDR3 is CASSLGRGDEQFF. In nucleotides, the CDR3 is TGTGCCAGCAGCTTAGGCAGGGGAGATGAGCAGTTCTTC. The complete variable domain, with remaining parts taken from reference TRBV7-9 and TRBJ2-1, reads DTGVSQNPRHKITKRGQNVTFRCDPISEHNRLYWYRQTLGQGPEFLTYFQNEAQLEKSRLLSDRFSAERPKGSFSTLEIQRTEQGDSAMYLCASSLGRGDEQFFGPGTRLTVL.

The rearrangement joins TRBV9 to TRBJ2-1; D uncertain. Trimming removed 6 bases from V and 9 bases from J, with 19 bases in between. The CDR3 sequence is 14 residues long. Germline CDR1 is SGDLS and CDR2 is YYNGEE. DNA of the CDR3: TGTGCCAGCACCAACTATGATAGGGTTAGTGAGCAGTTCTTC. Amino acid sequence: CASTNYDRVSEQFF.

The V gene is TRBV2, the J gene TRBJ1-2; D remains ambiguous. The ends were cut back, 6 bases at V and 7 bases at J, with 6 bases in the middle. Germline CDR1 SNHLY, CDR2 FYNNEI. The CDR3 length is 10 residues. CDR3 in amino acids: CASRGGGYTF. Written as DNA, the CDR3 is TGTGCCAGCAGGGGCGGTGGCTACACCTTC.